Below, 30 T cell receptor beta chains from the same sample are listed, as sequenced in a study of shared T cell receptors in the human thymus. Generated by immunoSEQ multiplex PCR, the TCRdb table keeps only in-frame clones and is missing some. The sample has roughly 500,000 clones, approximately 80% seen once; the top ten hold 0.013%. This sample also appeared in a second study, on human thymus T cells.

Specimen: thymocytes. The receptors stem from a boy in the first two years of life with a congenital heart defect.

This clone was observed a few times. CDR3 in DNA: TGTGCCAGCAGCCAAGGGACAGGGGGGATCCATGGCTACACCTTC. It encodes CASSQGTGGIHGYTF. The chain links TRBV14 to TRBJ1-2; 10 nucleotides line up with TRBD1. J lost 6 bases, V lost 1 base, and 5 bases had no gene match. Germline V gene sequence: CDR1 SGHDN, CDR2 FVKESK. This CDR3 comprises 15 residues.

The V and J genes are TRBV11-3 and TRBJ2-1, with 11 bases aligning to TRBD2. Germline V gene sequence: CDR1 SGHNT, CDR2 YENEEA. The CDR3 length is 14 residues. With 5 bases clipped from V and 8 bases from J, the junction kept 5 bases outside the gene matches. The chain's CDR3 is CASSRTSGYDEQFF. CDR3 bases: TGTGCCAGCAGCCGGACTAGCGGGTACGATGAGCAGTTCTTC.

V is TRBV7-2 and J is TRBJ2-7, with D possibly matching TRBD1 (5 bases). The germline V gene has CDR1 SGHTA and CDR2 FQGNSA. The V and J ends lost 5 bases and 2 bases respectively, with 19 bases between them. The length of the CDR3 is 16 residues. The CDR3 region is CASSATGHDSTYEQYF. CDR3 nucleotides: TGTGCCAGCAGCGCCACCGGACATGATAGCACCTACGAGCAGTACTTC. Full variable domain (remainder filled in from reference TRBV7-2 and TRBJ2-7): GAGVSQSPSNKVTEKGKDVELRCDPISGHTALYWYRQSLGQGLEFLIYFQGNSAPDKSGLPSDRFSAERTGGSVSTLTIQRTQQEDSAVYLCASSATGHDSTYEQYFGPGTRLTVT.

V is TRBV5-1 and J is TRBJ2-3; 9 positions match TRBD1. The CDR3 extends over 15 amino acids. Trimming removed 4 bases from V and 1 base from J; junction bases left unmatched: 4. Per the germline V gene, CDR1 is SGHRS and CDR2 is YFSETQ. This CDR3 reads CASSQDRGGTDTQYF. The CDR3 DNA follows: TGCGCCAGCAGCCAGGACAGGGGAGGCACAGATACGCAGTATTTT.

The rearrangement joins TRBV12-5 to TRBJ2-1, with D perhaps TRBD2 (7 bases). V lost 7 bases and J 4 bases, leaving 23 bases between the germline ends. CDR3 length: 17 residues. CDR1 and CDR2 from the germline V gene are LGHNT and FRNRAP. This CDR3 is CASVRRYGGALYNEQFF. The DNA of the CDR3 is TGTGCTAGTGTCAGGCGGTATGGGGGGGCCCTATACAATGAGCAGTTCTTC.

The chain uses TRBV2 and TRBJ2-5; unclear D gene. The CDR3 sequence is 12 residues long. Trimming stripped 7 bases from V and 0 bases from J, with 6 bases between. In germline, CDR1 is SNHLY, CDR2 FYNNEI. The CDR3 DNA follows: TGTGCCAGCACCCAGTACCAAGAGACCCAGTACTTC. This sequence encodes CASTQYQETQYF.

The rearrangement uses TRBV14 and TRBJ1-1; D gene ambiguous. The ends were cut back, 1 base at V and 0 bases at J, with 15 bases in the middle. This CDR3 is built from 17 residues. Germline values: CDR1 SGHDN, CDR2 FVKESK. The DNA of the CDR3 is TGTGCCAGCAGCCAAGGACGGGAAAGGCACATGAACACTGAAGCTTTCTTT. This gives the protein CASSQGRERHMNTEAFF. Full variable domain (missing parts from reference TRBV14 and TRBJ1-1): EAGVTQFPSHSVIEKGQTVTLRCDPISGHDNLYWYRRVMGKEIKFLLHFVKESKQDESGMPNNRFLAERTGGTYSTLKVQPAELEDSGVYFCASSQGRERHMNTEAFFGQGTRLTVV.

The chain carries TRBV27 and TRBJ1-5; possibly TRBD1 for D (6 bases). V was pared by 5 bases and J by 3 bases, with 11 bases between. The CDR3 is made up of 14 amino acids. Germline V lookup: CDR1 MNHEY, CDR2 SMNVEV (reference sequence). Here the CDR3 reads CASSLDRPNQPQHF. The CDR3 DNA follows: TGTGCCAGCAGTCTAGACAGGCCCAATCAGCCCCAGCATTTT.

The CDR3 reads CASGRTGEYEQYF. In DNA, the CDR3 is TGCGCCAGCGGTCGGACAGGGGAGTACGAGCAGTACTTC. The V gene is TRBV10-1, the J gene TRBJ2-7, with 9 bases aligning to TRBD1. Germline V CDR1 and CDR2: WNHNN, SYGVQD (reference sequence). The length of the CDR3 is 13 residues. After removal of 8 bases from V and 4 bases from J, the junction contained 6 bases not matched to a gene.

This clone was counted a few times. The chain links TRBV6-5 to TRBJ2-3; 9 positions match TRBD2. The ends lost 0 bases at V and 6 bases at J; junction bases unmatched: 7. The CDR3 is made up of 16 amino acids. Germline CDR1 reads MNHEY; CDR2 reads SVGAGI. CDR3 DNA sequence: TGTGCCAGCAGTTACTCGAACCCAGCGGGAGGCGATACGCAGTATTTT. It encodes CASSYSNPAGGDTQYF.

The V call is TRBV19, the J call TRBJ2-5, with TRBD1 matching 7 bases. Trimming removed 3 bases from V and 2 bases from J; junction bases left unmatched: 6. Per germline, CDR1 LNHDA and CDR2 SQIVND (reference sequence). CDR3 size: 15 residues. CDR3 coding DNA: TGTGCCAGTAGTATTTTGACAGGGAGTCAAGAGACCCAGTACTTC. It codes for CASSILTGSQETQYF. Combining the CDR3 with reference TRBV19 and TRBJ2-5 gives the whole variable domain DGGITQSPKYLFRKEGQNVTLSCEQNLNHDAMYWYRQDPGQGLRLIYYSQIVNDFQKGDIAEGYSVSREKKESFPLTVTSAQKNPTAFYLCASSILTGSQETQYFGPGTRLLVL.

The V gene is TRBV7-2, the J gene TRBJ2-5, with D perhaps matching TRBD2 (6 bases). V was trimmed by 3 bases and J by 0 bases, leaving 8 bases between them. CDR3 length equals 14 residues. CDR1 is SGHTA, CDR2 FQGNSA, per germline. CDR3 bases: TGTGCCAGCAGCTTGCAGCGGGACCAAGAGACCCAGTACTTC. As protein: CASSLQRDQETQYF.

The CDR3: CATTRGRGQSSGANVLTF. The CDR3 region has the DNA TGTGCCACTACGCGAGGGAGGGGCCAATCCTCTGGGGCCAACGTCCTGACTTTC. The J gene is TRBJ2-6, the V gene TRBV7-9, with 7 bases aligning to TRBD2. The CDR3 is 18 amino acids. Germline assignment: CDR1 SEHNR and CDR2 FQNEAQ (reference sequence). Trimming at V came to 10 bases and at J to 0 bases, leaving 15 bases not matched to a gene.

The chain uses TRBV11-1 and TRBJ1-1, with D possibly TRBD1 on 5 matching bases. Trimming cost V 8 bases and J 4 bases, with 11 bases left between them. This CDR3 region has 12 residues. Germline-derived CDR1 and CDR2 are SGHAT and FQDESV (reference sequence). The CDR3 nucleotides are TGTGCCAGCGGCCTGGGGGGCACTGAAGCTTTCTTT. Translation: CASGLGGTEAFF.

V gene TRBV28 combines with J gene TRBJ2-5; D is ambiguous. CDR3 length: 11 amino acids. The germline gives CDR1 MDHEN, CDR2 SYDVKM. The V and J ends lost 5 bases and 4 bases respectively, with 5 bases between them. The CDR3 bases are TGTGCCAGCAGTGAGCCAGAGACCCAGTACTTC. It is translated as CASSEPETQYF.

The gene calls are TRBV30 and TRBJ2-7; TRBD1 agrees at 7 bases. Trimming at V came to 2 bases and at J to 3 bases, leaving 7 bases not matched to a gene. CDR3 length: 14 residues. Germline loops: CDR1 GTSNPN, CDR2 SVGIG (reference sequence). In nucleotides, the CDR3 is TGTGCCTGGAGTCCCCGGGACAGTTTCTACGAGCAGTACTTC. Amino acids: CAWSPRDSFYEQYF.

This clone was counted between two and nine times. The chain joins TRBV7-2 to TRBJ2-5; D perhaps matches TRBD2 (5 bases). The germline V gene has CDR1 SGHTA and CDR2 FQGNSA. This CDR3 comprises 11 residues. Trimming left V 5 bases short and J 5 bases short, with 6 bases between. In DNA, the CDR3 is TGTGCCAGCAGCCCGGGGGAGACCCAGTACTTC. This gives the protein CASSPGETQYF.

The chain combines TRBV6-1 with TRBJ1-2; 7 bases are a match to TRBD1. The germline gives CDR1 MNHNS, CDR2 SASEGT. This CDR3 spans 18 amino acids. V was pared by 1 base and J by 0 bases, with 11 bases of the junction left unmatched. For the CDR3, the DNA is TGTGCCAGCAGTGAAGTAGGACAGGTCTTAAATCCTAACTATGGCTACACCTTC. Translated: CASSEVGQVLNPNYGYTF.

This clone was picked up one time. CDR3 residues: CASSSDRAYEQYF. In DNA, the CDR3 is TGTGCCAGCAGCTCGGACAGGGCCTACGAGCAGTACTTC. The chain has TRBV5-5 and TRBJ2-7; 8 nucleotides agree with TRBD1. Germline V gene lookup returns CDR1 SGHKS and CDR2 YYEKEE (reference sequence). The CDR3 extends over 13 amino acids. Losses at the gene ends were 3 bases for V and 2 bases for J; bases not matched to a gene: 1.

V is TRBV14 and J is TRBJ2-3, with 7 bases fitting TRBD2. CDR1 and CDR2 (germline): SGHDN, FVKESK. The CDR3 contains 15 residues. J gave up 6 bases and V 3 bases, and 9 bases lay outside the gene matches. CDR3 DNA sequence: TGTGCCAGCAGCCATCAACTCCTAGCGGTGGATACGCAGTATTTT. Translated, it gives CASSHQLLAVDTQYF.

CDR3 sequence: CASSQDNGATAYEQYF. CDR3 sequence (DNA): TGCGCCAGCAGCCAAGATAATGGGGCCACCGCCTACGAGCAGTACTTC. This sequence joins TRBV4-1 and TRBJ2-7, with D possibly TRBD1 on 5 matching bases. Germline V CDR1 and CDR2: MGHRA, YSYEKL. The CDR3 consists of 16 residues. Trimming left V 0 bases short and J 2 bases short, with 14 bases between.

The chain uses TRBV7-8 and TRBJ2-7, with 8 bases aligning to TRBD2. CDR1 and CDR2 from the germline V gene are SGHVS and FQNEAQ. The length of the CDR3 is 17 residues. V trimming: 2 bases; J trimming: 2 bases; junction bases outside the gene matches: 11. In nucleotides, the CDR3 is TGTGCCAGCAGCTTAATCCGAGGGCTAGCGGGTACCTACGAGCAGTACTTC. This gives the protein CASSLIRGLAGTYEQYF.

The genes are TRBV25-1 and TRBJ1-1, with a possible D match to TRBD1 (5 bases). CDR1 MGHDK and CDR2 SYGVNS come from the germline V gene. V lost 1 base and J lost 4, with 16 bases in between. This CDR3 comprises 16 residues. CDR3 in DNA: TGTGCCAGCAGTGAATCACAGGAGATAGTGAGCACTGAAGCTTTCTTT. It is translated as CASSESQEIVSTEAFF.

The chain recombines TRBV15 with TRBJ2-1; 13 bases map to TRBD2. The CDR3 has 19 residues. The trim removed 3 bases at V and 0 bases at J, leaving 8 bases unmatched. Germline V gene sequence: CDR1 LNHNV, CDR2 YYDKDF (reference sequence). CDR3 sequence reads: CATSSEGTSGVGSYNEQFF. CDR3 bases: TGTGCCACCAGCAGCGAGGGGACTAGCGGGGTAGGCTCCTACAATGAGCAGTTCTTC.

This clone was observed once. This CDR3 is CSVEDRGPSGRTYEQYF. CDR3 bases: TGCAGCGTTGAAGATCGGGGGCCTAGCGGGAGGACTTACGAGCAGTACTTC. This chain joins TRBV29-1 and TRBJ2-7; TRBD2 matches at 11 bases. Germline V gene lookup returns CDR1 SQVTM and CDR2 ANQGSEA. There are 17 residues in the CDR3. Unmatched junction bases numbered 11, after V lost 0 bases and J lost 4 bases.

The chain uses TRBV30 and TRBJ2-1; TRBD2 matches at 10 bases. V lost 5 bases to trimming and J lost 3 bases; unmatched junction nucleotides: 7. This CDR3 spans 15 amino acids. The germline CDR1 and CDR2 sequences are GTSNPN and SVGIG (reference sequence). CDR3 sequence reads: CAWASGRASYNEQFF. CDR3 sequence (DNA): TGTGCCTGGGCCAGCGGGAGGGCCAGCTACAATGAGCAGTTCTTC.

This clone has a single count. The chain joins TRBV10-3 to TRBJ2-2; TRBD2 is a possible D gene (5 bases). CDR1 is ENHRY and CDR2 is SYGVKD in the germline V gene. This CDR3 is built from 16 residues. Trimming stripped 8 bases from V and 0 bases from J, with 16 bases between. The CDR3 DNA is TGTGCCATCCCCGCTGGGGTAGCGCCGAACACCGGGGAGCTGTTTTTT. Protein sequence: CAIPAGVAPNTGELFF.

The CDR3 reads CASSQLEWGDQPQHF. For the CDR3, the DNA is TGCGCCAGCAGCCAATTGGAGTGGGGGGATCAGCCCCAGCATTTT. This chain connects TRBV4-1 to TRBJ1-5; tentative D call: TRBD1 (5 bases). V shed 2 bases and J shed 5 bases, with 13 bases lying between them. The CDR3 contains 15 residues. The germline V gene encodes CDR1 MGHRA and CDR2 YSYEKL.

The rearrangement joins TRBV4-3 to TRBJ2-5; 13 nucleotides line up with TRBD2. The CDR3 contains 18 residues. The germline V gene encodes CDR1 LGHNA and CDR2 YSLEER. V shed 1 base and J 5 bases; nucleotides not matched to a gene: 10. The CDR3: CASSQGLAGGVSVETQYF. CDR3 in DNA: TGCGCCAGCAGCCAAGGACTAGCGGGAGGAGTAAGTGTGGAGACCCAGTACTTC.

The chain links TRBV15 to TRBJ1-5; TRBD1 matches at 9 bases. Trimming took 3 bases from V and 7 from J; bases not matched to a gene: 4. The CDR3 length is 14 residues. Germline assignment: CDR1 LNHNV and CDR2 YYDKDF (reference sequence). This chain's CDR3 is CATSRDRGGQPQHF. Written as DNA, the CDR3 is TGTGCCACCAGCAGGGACAGGGGAGGGCAGCCCCAGCATTTT.